The entry that follows covers one T cell receptor beta chain sequence. The data stem from a study of cytomegalovirus exposure and HLA in healthy donors. The CDR3 extends over 17 amino acids. Germline CDR1 and CDR2: LGHNA and YNFKEQ. Researchers ran the PCR with 60 Vbeta and 13 Jbeta primers. TCRdb's table, derived via immunoSEQ multiplex PCR, lists solely in-frame clones and lacks some. The sample shows roughly 200,000 clones, around 89% of them seen only once. Donors showed nominal health when sampled, although they likely had unrecorded immune exposures. This chain connects TRBV4-2 to TRBJ2-5, with a possible D match to TRBD2 (6 bases). With the DNA end fitting TRBJ2-7 better, the J assignment may be wrong. Source material: PBMCs. The sequence came from a woman aged 18-30 years in good health and CMV-seronegative. Here the CDR3 reads CASSPYLGAGGSYEQYF. Here the CDR3 DNA reads TGTGCCAGCAGCCCCTATCTTGGAGCGGGTGGCTCCTACGAGCAGTACTTC.